Each of the 30 T cell receptor beta chains below was sequenced from the same sample in a study of OX40 agonist ivuxolimab in advanced cancers. Repertoires were generated with immunoSEQ multiplex PCR, while TCRdb's copy carries only in-frame clones and drops some. The sample lists 30,000 to 40,000 clones; roughly 87% were seen once. The source was CD4+ or CD8+ T cells sorted from blood, collected in a trial of the OX40 agonist ivuxolimab. The receptors come from an adult with an advanced solid tumor such as melanoma, head and neck, liver or kidney cancer.

This chain joins TRBV7-9 and TRBJ2-5; the D is unclear. Germline CDR1 is SEHNR and CDR2 is FQNEAQ (reference sequence). V was trimmed by 4 bases and J by 3 bases, leaving 9 bases between them. The CDR3 loop spans 13 amino acids. The CDR3 here is CASSSPWEETQYF. CDR3 DNA: TGTGCCAGCAGCTCACCTTGGGAAGAGACCCAGTACTTC.

The chain couples TRBV28 to TRBJ1-2; D is perhaps TRBD1 (5 bases). The CDR3 runs 14 residues. V dropped 2 bases and J dropped 6 bases, with 13 bases sitting between them. Germline V gene lookup returns CDR1 MDHEN and CDR2 SYDVKM. CDR3 nucleotide sequence: TGTGCCAGCAGTTTAGGTCGGGCAGGGAATGGCTACACCTTC. Translated, it gives CASSLGRAGNGYTF.

The chain joins TRBV27 to TRBJ2-7, with 7 positions matching TRBD1. The CDR3 has 16 amino acids. J lost 0 bases, V lost 4 bases, and 9 bases had no gene match. Germline-derived CDR1 and CDR2 are MNHEY and SMNVEV (reference sequence). As DNA, the CDR3 is TGTGCCAGCAGTTCCCACTACCAGGGGGTCTCCTACGAGCAGTACTTC. Protein: CASSSHYQGVSYEQYF.

The chain recombines TRBV27 with TRBJ2-3, with 8 positions matching TRBD2. The V gene's germline CDR1 is MNHEY and CDR2 SMNVEV (reference sequence). The CDR3 runs to 16 residues. The V gene end was trimmed by 0 bases and the J gene end by 0 bases; junction bases not matched to a gene: 2. In DNA, the CDR3 is TGTGCCAGCAGTTTATCGAAGCGGGGGAGCACAGATACGCAGTATTTT. This encodes CASSLSKRGSTDTQYF.

The V and J genes are TRBV7-9 and TRBJ2-1; D call uncertain. This CDR3 has 14 amino acids. CDR1 is SEHNR, CDR2 FQNEAQ, per germline (reference sequence). The ends were cut back, 2 bases at V and 5 bases at J, with 10 bases in the middle. DNA of the CDR3: TGTGCCAGCAGCTTATCCGGTGGGAACAATGAGCAGTTCTTC. Protein product: CASSLSGGNNEQFF.

This chain connects TRBV6-1 to TRBJ2-6, with a weak D call TRBD2 (5 bases). Germline V gene sequence: CDR1 MNHNS, CDR2 SASEGT. The CDR3 covers 15 residues. The V and J ends lost 1 base and 3 bases respectively, with 7 bases between them. The CDR3 bases are TGTGCCAGCAGTGAAGGGACTGATGGGGCCAACGTCCTGACTTTC. Translation gives CASSEGTDGANVLTF.

The chain recombines TRBV5-1 with TRBJ2-2; unclear D gene. V was cut by 6 bases and J by 3 bases, with 12 bases left in between. This CDR3 is 14 amino acids long. The germline gives CDR1 SGHRS, CDR2 YFSETQ. In DNA, the CDR3 is TGCGCCAGCACTCTGGCACAATACACCGGGGAGCTGTTTTTT. The encoded protein is CASTLAQYTGELFF.

In this sample, this clone turned up once. This chain uses TRBV7-9 with TRBJ1-1; D is ambiguous. The CDR3 runs 14 residues. Germline V gene lookup returns CDR1 SEHNR and CDR2 FQNEAQ (reference sequence). V was trimmed by 8 bases and J by 5 bases, leaving 18 bases between them. In DNA form, the CDR3 reads TGTGCCAGCCAAGCAGGAGGGAAGGCGACTGAAGCTTTCTTT. This encodes CASQAGGKATEAFF.

The chain uses TRBV7-8 and TRBJ2-1; D not certain. The CDR3 is 12 residues long. Trimming removed 1 base from V and 7 bases from J, with 5 bases in between. Germline CDR1 reads SGHVS; CDR2 reads FQNEAQ. The CDR3 nucleotides are TGTGCCAGCAGCTTAGTGCTGAATGAGCAGTTCTTC. This encodes CASSLVLNEQFF.

This chain uses TRBV23-1 with TRBJ1-4; TRBD1 matches 9 bases. Being an ORF, TRBV23-1 has a function that is uncertain. The CDR3 is 16 amino acids. V trimming: 0 bases; J trimming: 4 bases; junction bases outside the gene matches: 3. CDR3: CASSQSSGQGNEKLFF. CDR3 nucleotide sequence: TGCGCCAGCAGTCAATCGTCGGGACAGGGTAATGAAAAACTGTTTTTT.

This rearrangement joins TRBV6-1 to TRBJ1-2; possible D gene TRBD1, 6 bases. V lost 10 bases to trimming and J lost 4 bases, with 7 bases between them. This CDR3 is 10 amino acids long. CDR1 is MNHNS and CDR2 is SASEGT in the germline V gene. The CDR3 nucleotides are TGTGCCATACAGGGCTATGGCTACACCTTC. This encodes CAIQGYGYTF.

V usage is TRBV5-1 and J usage is TRBJ2-1; 12 bases agree with TRBD2. This CDR3 spans 16 amino acids. V trimming: 3 bases; J trimming: 8 bases; junction bases outside the gene matches: 9. The germline gives CDR1 SGHRS, CDR2 YFSETQ. The CDR3 bases are TGCGCCAGCAGCTCACCAATACTAGCGGGGGGCGATGAGCAGTTCTTC. Amino acids: CASSSPILAGGDEQFF.

V and J are TRBV27 and TRBJ2-2; no firm D call. Germline V gives CDR1 MNHEY, CDR2 SMNVEV (reference sequence). V dropped 7 bases and J dropped 3 bases, with 9 bases sitting between them. CDR3 length: 13 residues. The CDR3 is CASIRLDTGELFF. The CDR3 DNA is TGTGCCAGCATTCGCCTGGACACCGGGGAGCTGTTTTTT.

CDR3 in DNA: TGTGCCACCTTGGATCGCACAGATACGCAGTATTTT. Its translation is CATLDRTDTQYF. V usage is TRBV10-3 and J usage is TRBJ2-3; D unclear. The CDR3 runs 12 residues. From germline, CDR1 is ENHRY and CDR2 SYGVKD. V was clipped by 10 bases and J by 1 base, with 9 bases between them.

The table lists this clone with a count of one. The chain has TRBV30 and TRBJ1-2; 7 bases agree with TRBD1. CDR1 is GTSNPN and CDR2 is SVGIG in the germline V gene (reference sequence). The V gene end was trimmed by 3 bases and the J gene end by 4 bases; junction bases not matched to a gene: 5. The CDR3 covers 13 residues. The CDR3 nucleotides read TGTGCCTGGAGCCTGGGACAGTCCTATGGCTACACCTTC. Encoded protein: CAWSLGQSYGYTF.

The V call is TRBV2, the J call TRBJ2-3; D not certain. The CDR3 contains 15 residues. Germline loops: CDR1 SNHLY, CDR2 FYNNEI. V shed 3 bases and J shed 2 bases, with 12 bases lying between them. In nucleotides, the CDR3 is TGTGCCAGCAGTGAGGCGCGTATAAACACAGATACGCAGTATTTT. Translating gives CASSEARINTDTQYF.

The chain combines TRBV7-9 with TRBJ1-4; a possible D gene is TRBD1 (6 bases). V was clipped by 5 bases and J by 2 bases, with 15 bases between them. CDR3 length equals 16 residues. The germline CDR1 and CDR2 sequences are SEHNR and FQNEAQ (reference sequence). CDR3 nucleotide sequence: TGTGCCAGCAGCCAATCAGGGGCGCACACTAATGAAAAACTGTTTTTT. Its translation is CASSQSGAHTNEKLFF.

V usage is TRBV19 and J usage is TRBJ2-7, with 8 nucleotides matching TRBD1. With V trimmed by 2 bases and J by 4 bases, 10 bases remained unmatched. The length of the CDR3 is 16 residues. Germline loops: CDR1 LNHDA, CDR2 SQIVND (reference sequence). The CDR3 loop is CASSIRTGRLPYEQYF. The CDR3 DNA follows: TGTGCCAGTAGTATACGGACAGGGCGACTCCCGTACGAGCAGTACTTC.

The V gene is TRBV7-9, the J gene TRBJ1-2; maybe TRBD1 (5 bases). The CDR3 runs 13 residues. Germline V lookup: CDR1 SEHNR, CDR2 FQNEAQ (reference sequence). Trimming left V 5 bases short and J 4 bases short, with 11 bases between. The CDR3, as DNA: TGTGCCAGCAGCAGGGACGGGAGCTATGGCTACACCTTC. This translates into CASSRDGSYGYTF.

The chain combines TRBV5-4 with TRBJ2-7, with a weak D call TRBD1 (5 bases). With 6 bases removed from V and 0 bases from J, the gap between germline ends came to 10 bases. Germline CDR1 is SGHNT and CDR2 is YYREEE (reference sequence). This CDR3 spans 13 amino acids. The CDR3 protein is CASTPTDSYEQYF. The CDR3 bases are TGTGCCAGCACCCCGACAGACTCCTACGAGCAGTACTTC. The full variable domain, completed using reference TRBV5-4 and TRBJ2-7, is ETGVTQSPTHLIKTRGQQVTLRCSSQSGHNTVSWYQQALGQGPQFIFQYYREEENGRGNFPPRFSGLQFPNYSSELNVNALELDDSALYLCASTPTDSYEQYFGPGTRLTVT.

A remark on this clone: Other DNA sequences in the sample encode the same CDR3. Here the CDR3 reads CASSVGTSGGQETQYF. CDR3 in DNA: TGTGCCAGCAGCGTCGGGACTAGCGGGGGTCAAGAGACCCAGTACTTC. The rearrangement links TRBV9 to TRBJ2-5; 14 bases agree with TRBD2. The length of the CDR3 is 16 residues. Germline V gene data show CDR1 as SGDLS and CDR2 as YYNGEE. The J segment lost 2 bases and the V segment lost 2 bases, leaving 2 bases of the junction unmatched.

This clone was observed once. This chain uses TRBV7-8 with TRBJ1-6; D is unresolved. CDR3 size: 16 residues. Germline loops: CDR1 SGHVS, CDR2 FQNEAQ. Trimming took off 1 base at V and 7 bases at J, with 14 bases between the two ends. The CDR3 sequence: CASSLGVSSENSPLHF. The CDR3 bases are TGTGCCAGCAGCTTAGGCGTGAGTTCAGAGAATTCACCCCTCCACTTT.

This chain's CDR3 is CAWSRDIADEQYF. Here the CDR3 DNA reads TGTGCCTGGTCTAGGGACATCGCGGACGAGCAGTACTTC. V gene TRBV30 combines with J gene TRBJ2-7, with D perhaps TRBD1 (6 bases). CDR3 length: 13 amino acids. The V gene's germline CDR1 is GTSNPN and CDR2 SVGIG (reference sequence). V gave up 5 bases and J gave up 5 bases, with 16 bases separating them.

The chain is built from TRBV7-2 and TRBJ2-5; possibly TRBD1 or TRBD2 for D (5 bases each). CDR3 length: 14 residues. Germline assignment: CDR1 SGHTA and CDR2 FQGNSA. Trimming stripped 5 bases from V and 5 bases from J, with 15 bases between. This chain's CDR3 is CASSRIRGRETQYF. As DNA, the CDR3 is TGTGCCAGCAGCCGCATTAGGGGACGGGAGACCCAGTACTTC.

Judged by abundance, this clone is medium-sized (0.01 to 0.1%). V and J are TRBV27 and TRBJ1-6; the D gene is possibly TRBD1 (5 bases). Trimming stripped 2 bases from V and 10 bases from J, with 15 bases between. Germline CDR1 and CDR2: MNHEY and SMNVEV (reference sequence). The CDR3 totals 15 residues. CDR3 coding DNA: TGTGCCAGCAGTTTAACTTCGGGGGTACGGTCACCCCTCCACTTT. This translates into CASSLTSGVRSPLHF.

The chain recombines TRBV5-5 with TRBJ2-7; D unclear. Trimming stripped 7 bases from V and 7 bases from J, with 21 bases between. The germline V gene has CDR1 SGHKS and CDR2 YYEKEE (reference sequence). The CDR3 extends over 14 amino acids. The chain's CDR3 is CASEDRLSSWEQYF. The CDR3 DNA follows: TGTGCCAGCGAGGACCGGCTATCAAGTTGGGAGCAGTACTTC.

The gene calls are TRBV10-1 and TRBJ2-1, with 10 bases matching TRBD1. Germline V gene data show CDR1 as WNHNN and CDR2 as SYGVQD (reference sequence). The junction had 5 bases not matched to a gene; V was cut back by 6 bases and J by 3 bases. This CDR3 is 15 amino acids long. CDR3 in DNA: TGCGCCAGCAGCATGGGACAGGGGTTCTACAATGAGCAGTTCTTC. Its translation: CASSMGQGFYNEQFF.

The gene calls are TRBV4-1 and TRBJ2-7; no definite D call. The germline gives CDR1 MGHRA, CDR2 YSYEKL. V was trimmed by 5 bases and J by 7 bases, leaving 18 bases between them. The CDR3 has 14 residues. In DNA form, the CDR3 reads TGCGCCAGCAGCGCCCTTATTTCGGGCGTAGAGCAGTACTTC. Amino acids: CASSALISGVEQYF.

The chain couples TRBV7-2 to TRBJ2-3, with D possibly called TRBD1 or TRBD2 (6 bases each). The V and J ends lost 5 bases and 8 bases respectively, with 17 bases between them. Germline V lookup: CDR1 SGHTA, CDR2 FQGNSA. The CDR3 totals 14 residues. The CDR3 region has the DNA TGTGCCAGCAGCCCGGGGGCGGGGTACGGTACGCAGTATTTT. Amino acids: CASSPGAGYGTQYF.

This chain uses TRBV5-5 with TRBJ2-1; D may match TRBD1 or TRBD2 (5 bases each). CDR1 and CDR2 (germline): SGHKS, YYEKEE (reference sequence). The V end was cut by 1 base, the J end by 8 bases, with 16 bases between. This CDR3 is 15 amino acids long. The chain's CDR3 is CASSLRGRAGDEQFF. CDR3 DNA sequence: TGTGCCAGCAGCTTGAGGGGCAGGGCGGGCGATGAGCAGTTCTTC.